This T cell receptor beta chain is drawn from a study of human T cells and chemical hapten exposure. Per the germline V gene, CDR1 is SEHNR and CDR2 is FQNEAQ (reference sequence). The CDR3 is 13 amino acids. Trimming cost V 0 bases and J 7 bases, with 9 bases left between them. Study observations and caveats: Relative to control repertoires, expanded TCRs gave rise to significantly more large CDR3 similarity clusters. No shift was seen in TCRs above 1 in 1000 frequency with DPC sensitization.

As to this clonotype: Its target is not known.

TCRdb redid the calling of the RACE reads with MiXCR, one entry per CDR3 protein. The sample lists some 74,000 distinct CDR3 sequences; over 10% were seen once. Time point reported: patch test 3, about 24 weeks after DPC sensitization. Treatment: therapeutic diphenylcyclopropenone sensitization with weekly scalp DPC. This receptor was taken from a woman aged 50 to 65 with alopecia areata. Some clones in this sample may be carry-over from other donors' samples. The J gene is TRBJ1-1, the V gene TRBV7-9, with D possibly being TRBD1 (6 bases). The sequencing here drew on whole blood, taken in connection with sensitization to the hapten diphenylcyclopropenone (DPC). Here the CDR3 reads CASSLAADSEAFF. The CDR3 region has the DNA TGTGCCAGCAGCTTAGCCGCGGACAGTGAAGCTTTCTTT.